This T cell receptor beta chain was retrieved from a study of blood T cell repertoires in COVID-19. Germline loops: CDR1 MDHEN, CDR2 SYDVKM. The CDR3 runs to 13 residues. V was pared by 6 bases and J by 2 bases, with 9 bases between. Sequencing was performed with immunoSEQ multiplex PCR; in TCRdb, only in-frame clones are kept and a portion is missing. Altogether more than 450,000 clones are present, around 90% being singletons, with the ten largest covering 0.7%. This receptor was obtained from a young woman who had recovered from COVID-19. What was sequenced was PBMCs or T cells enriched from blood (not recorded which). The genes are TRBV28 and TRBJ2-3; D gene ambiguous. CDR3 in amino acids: CASSPDSTDTQYF. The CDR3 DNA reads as TGTGCCAGCAGCCCCGACTCCACAGATACGCAGTATTTT.